These 21 T cell receptor beta chains originate from one sample sequenced in a study of PD-L1 blockade in urothelial cancer. Repertoires were generated with immunoSEQ multiplex PCR, while TCRdb's copy carries only in-frame clones and drops some. This table holds about 52,000 clones, about 80% found once. This specimen was PBMCs, taken around atezolizumab (anti-PD-L1) treatment. The receptor source for this set is a man aged 65 to 79 with urothelial cancer.

The chain combines TRBV7-2 with TRBJ1-1; no clear D. Germline CDR1 is SGHTA and CDR2 is FQGNSA. The CDR3 loop spans 13 amino acids. The ends were cut back, 5 bases at V and 0 bases at J, with 7 bases in the middle. This CDR3 reads CASSQFLNTEAFF. CDR3 coding DNA: TGTGCCAGCAGCCAATTCCTGAACACTGAAGCTTTCTTT.

The chain joins TRBV9 to TRBJ1-1; TRBD1 matches 7 bases. The V and J ends lost 0 bases and 3 bases, in that order; junction bases with no gene match: 5. The germline V gene has CDR1 SGDLS and CDR2 YYNGEE. This CDR3 spans 15 amino acids. The CDR3 loop is CASSVGAGGDTEAFF. The CDR3 DNA follows: TGTGCCAGCAGCGTAGGCGCAGGGGGAGACACTGAAGCTTTCTTT.

The genes are TRBV4-1 and TRBJ2-5; 12 bases map to TRBD2. With 0 bases clipped from V and 6 bases from J, the junction kept 8 bases outside the gene matches. Germline lookup yields CDR1 MGHRA and CDR2 YSYEKL. The CDR3 loop spans 17 amino acids. CDR3: CASSQDETSGSRKTQYF. The CDR3 region has the DNA TGCGCCAGCAGCCAAGATGAGACTAGCGGGAGTAGGAAGACCCAGTACTTC.

This clone appeared a single time. This sequence joins TRBV12-2 and TRBJ1-1; the D segment call TRBD1 is taken from the table without a DNA check. TRBV12-2 is a listed pseudogene. This CDR3 has 16 amino acids. CDR3 in DNA: TGTGCAAGTCGCCCTACTCCGGGACAGGGCGAAACTGAAGCTTTCTTT. Translation gives CASRPTPGQGETEAFF.

Concerning this clone itself: At the DNA level, this CDR3 is encoded by other sequences in the same sample as well. The J gene is TRBJ2-5, the V gene TRBV9; 8 bases map to TRBD2. Unmatched junction bases numbered 6, after V lost 0 bases and J lost 2 bases. The CDR3 spans 16 residues. Looked up from germline, CDR1 is SGDLS and CDR2 is YYNGEE. CDR3 residues: CASSVGGGGTQETQYF. CDR3 coding DNA: TGTGCCAGCAGCGTAGGGGGCGGGGGGACTCAAGAGACCCAGTACTTC.

A few counts support this clone. V usage is TRBV30 and J usage is TRBJ2-1, with 9 nucleotides matching TRBD1. The CDR3 covers 13 residues. Trimming removed 1 base from V and 6 bases from J; junction bases left unmatched: 1. Germline CDR1 and CDR2: GTSNPN and SVGIG (reference sequence). The CDR3 region has the DNA TGTGCCTGGAGTGCGGACAGGGGCAATGAGCAGTTCTTC. This gives the protein CAWSADRGNEQFF.

The chain links TRBV5-6 to TRBJ2-7; 8 positions match TRBD1. Trimming at V came to 4 bases and at J to 5 bases, leaving 5 bases not matched to a gene. The V gene's germline CDR1 is SGHDT and CDR2 YYEEEE. CDR3 length: 13 amino acids. The CDR3 nucleotides are TGTGCCAGCAGCAGGACAGGGTACCACGAGCAGTACTTC. Its protein product is CASSRTGYHEQYF. The variable domain in full, with the rest retrieved from reference TRBV5-6 and TRBJ2-7, is DAGVTQSPTHLIKTRGQQVTLRCSPKSGHDTVSWYQQALGQGPQFIFQYYEEEERQRGNFPDRFSGHQFPNYSSELNVNALLLGDSALYLCASSRTGYHEQYFGPGTRLTVT.

The CDR3 protein is CASSSQGAKTEAFF. The DNA for the CDR3 is TGTGCCAGCAGCTCTCAGGGGGCGAAGACTGAAGCTTTCTTT. The genes are TRBV7-2 and TRBJ1-1; 8 nucleotides align to TRBD1. CDR3 length: 14 residues. CDR1 SGHTA and CDR2 FQGNSA come from the germline V gene. The V segment lost 4 bases and the J segment 5 bases; nucleotides outside the gene matches: 6.

This rearrangement joins TRBV7-2 to TRBJ2-7, with 7 bases aligning to TRBD1. Trimming at V came to 0 bases and at J to 6 bases, leaving 2 bases not matched to a gene. The CDR3 sequence is 13 residues long. CDR1 is SGHTA and CDR2 is FQGNSA in the germline V gene. The CDR3: CASSLAGGIEQYF. The DNA of the CDR3 is TGTGCCAGCAGCTTAGCAGGGGGCATCGAGCAGTACTTC.

The chain combines TRBV29-1 with TRBJ2-1; TRBD1 matches at 8 bases. This CDR3 contains 16 residues. The germline CDR1 and CDR2 sequences are SQVTM and ANQGSEA. The J segment lost 6 bases and the V segment lost 4 bases, leaving 14 bases of the junction unmatched. The CDR3 DNA sequence: TGCAGCGTTGTCCCTGCTACAGGGGGTAACCTCAATGAGCAGTTCTTC. Translating gives CSVVPATGGNLNEQFF.

The V gene is TRBV18, the J gene TRBJ1-3; D not resolved. The CDR3 has 12 amino acids. Germline CDR1 reads KGHSH; CDR2 reads LQKENI. V dropped 3 bases and J dropped 8 bases, with 8 bases sitting between them. The CDR3 bases are TGTGCCAGCTCACCGTTAACGGACACCATATATTTT. Translating it yields CASSPLTDTIYF.

V gene TRBV14 combines with J gene TRBJ2-7; 10 bases match TRBD2. The germline CDR1 and CDR2 sequences are SGHDN and FVKESK. This CDR3 is built from 16 residues. V was pared by 1 base and J by 4 bases, with 7 bases of the junction left unmatched. The CDR3 sequence: CASSQVRASGRYEQYF. CDR3 DNA: TGTGCCAGCAGCCAAGTAAGGGCTAGCGGGAGATACGAGCAGTACTTC.

The chain recombines TRBV10-3 with TRBJ1-1, with a possible D match to TRBD1 (6 bases). V gave up 9 bases and J gave up 4 bases, with 15 bases separating them. The germline CDR1 and CDR2 sequences are ENHRY and SYGVKD. The CDR3 has 13 amino acids. The CDR3 DNA sequence: TGTGCCATTCTTGAACAGGGCGGCACTGAAGCTTTCTTT. The encoded protein is CAILEQGGTEAFF.

The gene calls are TRBV6-6 and TRBJ1-2; 8 bases line up with TRBD1. The germline V gene has CDR1 MNHNY and CDR2 SVGAGI (reference sequence). The V segment lost 4 bases and the J segment 8 bases; nucleotides outside the gene matches: 6. The length of the CDR3 is 13 residues. The CDR3 protein is CASSSGQGWGYTF. As DNA, the CDR3 is TGTGCCAGCAGTTCCGGACAGGGTTGGGGCTACACCTTC.

This clone was picked up a small number of times. For the CDR3, the DNA is TGTGCCAGCACTCTACGGTCCGGAAACACCATATATTTT. It is translated as CASTLRSGNTIYF. The chain joins TRBV25-1 to TRBJ1-3; no reliable D call. CDR1 MGHDK and CDR2 SYGVNS come from the germline V gene. There are 13 residues in the CDR3. V lost 7 bases and J 4 bases, leaving 11 bases between the germline ends.

This chain connects TRBV5-1 to TRBJ2-1; 7 bases fit TRBD1. Losses at the gene ends were 4 bases for V and 6 bases for J; bases not matched to a gene: 13. This CDR3 has 16 amino acids. Germline-derived CDR1 and CDR2 are SGHRS and YFSETQ. CDR3 DNA: TGCGCCAGCAGCCCGTACCACAGGGGACGAAGCAATGAGCAGTTCTTC. Translation: CASSPYHRGRSNEQFF.

With respect to this clone: One end of the junction does not line up with germline, which may come from a read error. The CDR3 DNA reads as TGTGCTAGCAGCGCCAGGGGTACAAATACGCAGTATTTT. This translates into CASSARGTNTQYF. The V and J genes are TRBV7-7 and TRBJ2-3; D is possibly TRBD1 (6 bases). This CDR3 region has 13 residues. The V gene's germline CDR1 is SSHAT and CDR2 FNYEAQ (reference sequence).

The rearrangement uses TRBV28 and TRBJ2-2, with 8 bases lining up with TRBD1. Trimming at V came to 6 bases and at J to 2 bases, leaving 2 bases not matched to a gene. The germline gives CDR1 MDHEN, CDR2 SYDVKM. CDR3 length: 14 residues. CDR3 region: CASRDRVNTGELFF. DNA of the CDR3: TGTGCCAGCAGGGACAGGGTAAACACCGGGGAGCTGTTTTTT.

The chain uses TRBV5-1 and TRBJ2-4; D is perhaps TRBD1 (5 bases). The CDR3 runs 13 residues. Germline V CDR1 and CDR2: SGHRS, YFSETQ. V was clipped by 5 bases and J by 4 bases, with 10 bases between them. CDR3 in amino acids: CASRGQGKNIQYF. The CDR3 nucleotides read TGCGCCAGCAGAGGGCAGGGAAAAAACATTCAGTACTTC.

J is TRBJ1-3 and V is TRBV4-3; TRBD1 aligns across 9 bases. The CDR3 covers 16 residues. Per the germline V gene, CDR1 is LGHNA and CDR2 is YSLEER. Trimming took 2 bases from V and 0 from J; bases not matched to a gene: 2. CDR3 nucleotide sequence: TGCGCCAGCAGCCAATGGACAGGGGTCTCTGGAAACACCATATATTTT. It codes for CASSQWTGVSGNTIYF.

The rearrangement uses TRBV18 and TRBJ2-7; possible D gene TRBD1, 6 bases. The CDR3 covers 13 residues. CDR1 and CDR2 from the germline V gene are KGHSH and LQKENI. V lost 3 bases and J lost 3, with 9 bases in between. The DNA of the CDR3 is TGTGCCAGCTCACCTACAGGGATCTACGAGCAGTACTTC. Translated, it gives CASSPTGIYEQYF. Based on the CDR3 plus reference TRBV18 and TRBJ2-7, the full variable domain is NAGVMQNPRHLVRRRGQEARLRCSPMKGHSHVYWYRQLPEEGLKFMVYLQKENIIDESGMPKERFSAEFPKEGPSILRIQQVVRGDSAAYFCASSPTGIYEQYFGPGTRLTVT.